This entry lists 9 T cell receptor beta chains sequenced from one sample in a study of identical twins. TCRdb independently ran MiXCR on the 5' RACE reads; one entry per CDR3 protein. There are about 720,000 distinct CDR3 sequences in the sample; about 18% occur only once, and approximately 14% lies in the top ten. This sample also appeared in a second study, on T cells expressing NK-cell markers.

Specimen: PBMCs. The receptor set was obtained from a woman aged 18-29 years in good health.

This chain links TRBV7-2 with TRBJ2-1; 8 nucleotides match TRBD2. The V gene's germline CDR1 is SGHTA and CDR2 FQGNSA. Unmatched junction bases numbered 8, after V lost 5 bases and J lost 8 bases. This CDR3 region has 14 residues. The CDR3 here is CASSPLREGYEQFF. The CDR3 DNA sequence: TGTGCCAGCAGCCCCCTTCGGGAGGGTTATGAGCAGTTCTTC.

The chain combines TRBV20-1 with TRBJ1-1, with a tentative D call TRBD1 (5 bases). This CDR3 has 12 amino acids. CDR1 is DFQATT, CDR2 SNEGSKA, per germline (reference sequence). The ends were cut back, 6 bases at V and 0 bases at J, with 8 bases in the middle. The CDR3 is CSAQTVNTEAFF. The CDR3 bases are TGCAGTGCCCAGACAGTGAACACTGAAGCTTTCTTT.

This clonotype was detected only a few times. The chain joins TRBV12-5 to TRBJ2-3; a possible D gene is TRBD2 (5 bases). The CDR3 loop spans 16 amino acids. The germline gives CDR1 LGHNT, CDR2 FRNRAP. V shed 1 base and J shed 2 bases, with 13 bases lying between them. The DNA for the CDR3 is TGTGCTAGTGGTTTGGGAACTAGGAGAAACACAGATACGCAGTATTTT. Protein: CASGLGTRRNTDTQYF.

The chain has TRBV20-1 and TRBJ1-2; D perhaps matches TRBD1 (5 bases). The V gene's germline CDR1 is DFQATT and CDR2 SNEGSKA (reference sequence). The ends were cut back, 3 bases at V and 3 bases at J, with 14 bases in the middle. The CDR3 length is 14 residues. CDR3 sequence reads: CSASRPGTHYGYTF. The CDR3 DNA sequence: TGCAGTGCTAGCAGACCCGGGACCCACTATGGCTACACCTTC.

In its sample, this clonotype was seen a few times. The J gene is TRBJ1-3, the V gene TRBV15; D may be TRBD1 (5 bases). Per germline, CDR1 LNHNV and CDR2 YYDKDF (reference sequence). V was shortened by 4 bases and J by 0 bases, with 7 bases between the two germline ends. This CDR3 spans 14 amino acids. The CDR3 DNA follows: TGTGCCACCAGCACCGGGGGCTCTGGAAACACCATATATTTT. Translation gives CATSTGGSGNTIYF.

The chain links TRBV5-1 to TRBJ2-3, with TRBD1 matching 7 bases. The CDR3 totals 15 residues. J gave up 6 bases and V 4 bases, and 11 bases lay outside the gene matches. Germline assignment: CDR1 SGHRS and CDR2 YFSETQ. The CDR3 region is CASSLGTPRGDTQYF. CDR3 in DNA: TGCGCCAGCAGCCTAGGGACCCCCAGGGGGGATACGCAGTATTTT.

The chain has TRBV5-1 and TRBJ2-7, with no clear D. This CDR3 has 13 residues. V dropped 4 bases and J dropped 9 bases, with 17 bases sitting between them. Germline V gives CDR1 SGHRS, CDR2 YFSETQ. The CDR3 coding sequence is TGCGCCAGCAGCGAAACTCTAGGACCCGGGCAGTACTTC. Translation: CASSETLGPGQYF.

This clonotype was counted only a few times. The gene calls are TRBV20-1 and TRBJ2-2; TRBD2 matches at 10 bases. J was trimmed by 4 bases and V by 2 bases; bases with no gene match: 4. From germline, CDR1 is DFQATT and CDR2 SNEGSKA (reference sequence). This CDR3 is built from 15 residues. The CDR3 spells CSARTAGGGTGELFF. The CDR3 bases are TGCAGTGCTAGAACAGCGGGGGGGGGCACCGGGGAGCTGTTTTTT.

This clonotype was counted ten times or more. The chain uses TRBV20-1 and TRBJ1-1; tentatively, D is TRBD1 (6 bases). This CDR3 contains 13 residues. Trimming took off 5 bases at V and 1 base at J, with 11 bases between the two ends. Germline V gives CDR1 DFQATT, CDR2 SNEGSKA (reference sequence). Here the CDR3 DNA reads TGCAGTGCTGCCTGGACAGCGAACACTGAAGCTTTCTTT. Its protein is CSAAWTANTEAFF.